These T cell receptor beta chains were read from a single sample in a study of shared clonotypes between healthy human individuals. Profiling relied on immunoSEQ multiplex PCR, and the TCRdb table lists in-frame clones only, not all of them. The table includes some 2,500,000 clones, 85% to 95% detected once. The sequenced sample was naive CD4+ T cells from PBMCs. Receptors originate from a man between 18 and 35 years old in good health. Some clones in this sample may be carry-over from other donors' samples. Each CDR3 is given with its conserved first and last residue. D genes are given only for firm matches. Clone size is not always given. Where it is, it says once, few, many or a class for expanded clones.

DNA: TGCGCCAGCAGCCGGACGGGACTGGGTAATGGTGAGCAGTTCTTC
CDR3: CASSRTGLGNGEQFF
J: TRBJ2-1
size: -
V: TRBV4-1
D: -

DNA: TGTGCCAGTAGGAGGGACAGGGCTTCCCACGAGCAGTACTTC
CDR3: CASRRDRASHEQYF
J: TRBJ2-7
size: -
V: TRBV6-5
D: TRBD1

DNA: TGCAGCGTTCAGGACAGGGGGGGCGGCTACACCTTC
CDR3: CSVQDRGGGYTF
J: TRBJ1-2
size: -
V: TRBV29-1
D: TRBD1

DNA: TGTGCCAGCAGCGCAGGCGGGAGAGGGGCCTACAATGAGCAGTTCTTC
CDR3: CASSAGGRGAYNEQFF
J: TRBJ2-1
size: -
V: TRBV9
D: TRBD2

DNA: TGCGCCAGCAGCCAAGCATCCGGGGCCGGCTACACCTTC
CDR3: CASSQASGAGYTF
J: TRBJ1-2
size: -
V: TRBV4-3
D: -

DNA: TGCGCCAGCAGCTTGTTGGGGGCTACAATCCAAGAGACCCAGTACTTC
CDR3: CASSLLGATIQETQYF
J: TRBJ2-5
size: -
V: TRBV5-1
D: -

DNA: TGTGCCAGCAGCCCGGGGACTTCGGAGGGCGTCCTGACTTTC
CDR3: CASSPGTSEGVLTF
J: TRBJ2-6
size: -
V: TRBV7-7
D: -

DNA: TGTGCCAGTAGTATTTCCAGCGGGAGTAACAATGAGCAGTTCTTC
CDR3: CASSISSGSNNEQFF
J: TRBJ2-1
size: -
V: TRBV19
D: TRBD2

DNA: TGTGCCAGCAGCAAGGGACAGGGAACAGATACGCAGTATTTT
CDR3: CASSKGQGTDTQYF
J: TRBJ2-3
size: -
V: TRBV7-3
D: TRBD1

DNA: TGTGCCAGCAGTGCCCAGGGAGCCACTCTTTACGAGCAGTACTTC
CDR3: CASSAQGATLYEQYF
J: TRBJ2-7
size: -
V: TRBV2
D: -

DNA: TGTGCCAGCAGTCGAGGGACTAGCGGGTCTATCGCCTACGAGCAGTACTTC
CDR3: CASSRGTSGSIAYEQYF
J: TRBJ2-7
size: -
V: TRBV28
D: TRBD2

DNA: TGTGCCAGCACCAGGGAACTATACAATGAAAAACTGTTTTTT
CDR3: CASTRELYNEKLFF
J: TRBJ1-4
size: -
V: TRBV28
D: -

DNA: TGCGCCAGCAGCCCCCGTCTAGGGGACTCCTACAATGAGCAGTTCTTC
CDR3: CASSPRLGDSYNEQFF
J: TRBJ2-1
size: few
V: TRBV5-1
D: -

DNA: TGTGCCAGCAGTTTGATGCAGACATTGGGCTATGGCTACACCTTC
CDR3: CASSLMQTLGYGYTF
J: TRBJ1-2
size: -
V: TRBV28
D: -

DNA: TGTGCCTGGAGTGGCGGGATTCGAGATCAGCCCCAGCATTTT
CDR3: CAWSGGIRDQPQHF
J: TRBJ1-5
size: -
V: TRBV30
D: -

DNA: TGTGCCAGCAGCTTAGAATCCGAGGGGAAGGAAGCTTTCTTT
CDR3: CASSLESEGKEAFF
J: TRBJ1-1
size: -
V: TRBV7-9
D: -

DNA: TGTGCCAGCTCCACGGACCAGGGCAATGAGCAGTTCTTC
CDR3: CASSTDQGNEQFF
J: TRBJ2-1
size: -
V: TRBV2
D: -

DNA: TGCGCCAGCAGCCGACAGGGGCAATACGAGCAGTACTTC
CDR3: CASSRQGQYEQYF
J: TRBJ2-7
size: -
V: TRBV5-1
D: TRBD1

DNA: TGTGCCAGCAGCAGCGGACTAGCGGGATATAATGAGCAGTTCTTC
CDR3: CASSSGLAGYNEQFF
J: TRBJ2-1
size: -
V: TRBV11-3
D: TRBD2

DNA: TGTGCCAGCAGCTCTCCGGGCTGGACCTCCCGTTACACCTTC
CDR3: CASSSPGWTSRYTF
J: TRBJ1-2
size: -
V: TRBV5-8
D: -

DNA: TGTGCCAGCAGCCCTGGGGGGTCCGGGGCCAACGTCCTGACTTTC
CDR3: CASSPGGSGANVLTF
J: TRBJ2-6
size: -
V: TRBV28
D: -

DNA: TGTGCCAGCACTCCGGGACTAGCGGGAATTGAGCAGTTCTTC
CDR3: CASTPGLAGIEQFF
J: TRBJ2-1
size: -
V: TRBV2
D: TRBD2

DNA: TGTGCCAGCTCACCGCCGGGACTAGCCGCCCAGACCTCCTACAATGAGCAGTTCTTC
CDR3: CASSPPGLAAQTSYNEQFF
J: TRBJ2-1
size: -
V: TRBV18
D: TRBD2

DNA: TGTGCCAGCTCACCTCGTGGGACTAGCGGGAGTCTGGACTATTACGAGCAGTACTTC
CDR3: CASSPRGTSGSLDYYEQYF
J: TRBJ2-7
size: -
V: TRBV18
D: TRBD2

DNA: TGTGCCAGTAGTACCCGGACAGGGGGCCCCTACGAGCAGTACTTC
CDR3: CASSTRTGGPYEQYF
J: TRBJ2-7
size: once
V: TRBV19
D: TRBD1

DNA: TGTGCCAGCGCCGGACAGGTTAATAACAATGAGCAGTTCTTC
CDR3: CASAGQVNNNEQFF
J: TRBJ2-1
size: -
V: TRBV21-1
D: -

DNA: TGCGCCAGCAGCGCAGGTCTTGCGGGAGGACTCCAAGAGACCCAGTACTTC
CDR3: CASSAGLAGGLQETQYF
J: TRBJ2-5
size: -
V: TRBV5-1
D: TRBD2

DNA: TGTGCCAGCAAAAACCCGTGGAACACTGAAGCTTTCTTT
CDR3: CASKNPWNTEAFF
J: TRBJ1-1
size: few
V: TRBV28
D: -

DNA: TGCGCCAGCAGCCAAGTTTGGACTAGTTCCGGGGAGCTGTTTTTT
CDR3: CASSQVWTSSGELFF
J: TRBJ2-2
size: -
V: TRBV4-1
D: TRBD2

DNA: TGCAGCGTTGCTGGCTTTGGAAACACTGAAGCTTTCTTT
CDR3: CSVAGFGNTEAFF
J: TRBJ1-1
size: -
V: TRBV29-1
D: -

DNA: TGTGCTTACAGGAGGCTTGGGGCCAACGTCCTGACTTTC
CDR3: CAYRRLGANVLTF
J: TRBJ2-6
size: -
V: TRBV30
D: -

DNA: TGCAGCGTTGAGTGGGGGGTGACAGGGGTTTCGGAAGCTTTCTTT
CDR3: CSVEWGVTGVSEAFF
J: TRBJ1-1
size: -
V: TRBV29-1
D: TRBD1

DNA: TGTGCCAGTAGTATAGAGCGGACTAGGAGACACACCGGGGAGCTGTTTTTT
CDR3: CASSIERTRRHTGELFF
J: TRBJ2-2
size: -
V: TRBV19
D: TRBD2

DNA: TGTGCCAGCAGCCAAGTCCCTCCGTCGCCGGTCGGCTACACCTTC
CDR3: CASSQVPPSPVGYTF
J: TRBJ1-2
size: once
V: TRBV14
D: -

DNA: TGTGCCAGCAGTTATCTCGAGGGCTACACCTTC
CDR3: CASSYLEGYTF
J: TRBJ1-2
size: -
V: TRBV6-6
D: -

DNA: TGCGCCAGCAGCTTGGCGGGACAGGGTTACCAAGAGACCCAGTACTTC
CDR3: CASSLAGQGYQETQYF
J: TRBJ2-5
size: -
V: TRBV5-1
D: TRBD1

DNA: TGTGCCAGCAGCCTAAACCGACAGGGGGCAGGGAACACTGAAGCTTTCTTT
CDR3: CASSLNRQGAGNTEAFF
J: TRBJ1-1
size: once
V: TRBV11-2
D: TRBD1

DNA: TGCGCCAGCAGCTTGGATGGAGGGACTTACGAGCAGTACTTC
CDR3: CASSLDGGTYEQYF
J: TRBJ2-7
size: -
V: TRBV5-1
D: -

DNA: TGTGCCATAAATTTACCGGGTCAGAGGGATACGCAGTATTTT
CDR3: CAINLPGQRDTQYF
J: TRBJ2-3
size: -
V: TRBV28
D: -

DNA: TGTGCCACCAGCAGAGACAGGGGGTCTGGAAACACCATATATTTT
CDR3: CATSRDRGSGNTIYF
J: TRBJ1-3
size: -
V: TRBV15
D: TRBD1

DNA: TGTGCCACCAGCAGAGAGTACGGGGCCCAGAGGAGCTCTGGAAACACCATATATTTT
CDR3: CATSREYGAQRSSGNTIYF
J: TRBJ1-3
size: -
V: TRBV15
D: -